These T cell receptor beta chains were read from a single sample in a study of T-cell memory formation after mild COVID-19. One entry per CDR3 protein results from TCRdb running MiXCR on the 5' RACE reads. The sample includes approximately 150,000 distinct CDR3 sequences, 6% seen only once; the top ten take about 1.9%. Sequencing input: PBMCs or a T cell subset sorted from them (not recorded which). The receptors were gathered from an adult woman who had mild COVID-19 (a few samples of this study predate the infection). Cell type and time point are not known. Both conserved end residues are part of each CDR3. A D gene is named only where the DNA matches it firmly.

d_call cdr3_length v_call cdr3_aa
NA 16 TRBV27 CASSLNPAGIVYEQYF
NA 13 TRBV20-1 CSFSDGPNYGYTF
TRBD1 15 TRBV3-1 CASSQLTGGATEAFF
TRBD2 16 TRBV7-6 CASSLVAGSSTDTQYF
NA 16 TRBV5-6 CASTPPGGRSYNEQFF
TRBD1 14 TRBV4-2 CASMGQGIYNEQFF
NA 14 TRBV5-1 CASSQDGMNTEAFF
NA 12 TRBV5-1 CASSSGVYEQYF
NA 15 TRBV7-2 CASSESLSSYNEQFF
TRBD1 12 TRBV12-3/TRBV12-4 CASSNRGYGYTF
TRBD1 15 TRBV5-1 CASRGAGTEYNEQFF
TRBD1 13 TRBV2 CASHLDRGETQYF
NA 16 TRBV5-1 CASSLAMAQGSYEQYF
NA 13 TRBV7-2 CASSLAGWNEQFF
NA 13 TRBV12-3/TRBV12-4 CASSSESSYEQYF
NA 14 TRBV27 CASSFRGGYNEQFF
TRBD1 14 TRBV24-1 CATSDPGTVETQYF
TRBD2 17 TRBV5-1 CASSLVLAGDINNEQFF
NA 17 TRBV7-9 CASSLYWGLLSTDTQYF
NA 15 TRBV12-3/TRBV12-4 CASSLERGSNQPQHF
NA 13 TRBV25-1 CASRQGANSPLHF
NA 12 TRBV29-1 CSVAVSRGEQYF
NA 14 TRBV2 CASSVGSMNTEAFF
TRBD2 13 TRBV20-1 CSAETSDTDTQYF
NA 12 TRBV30 CAWSVMRDIQYF
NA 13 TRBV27 CASSLKGANVLTF
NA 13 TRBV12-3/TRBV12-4 CASDGEPGYEQFF
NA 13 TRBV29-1 CSIGETLGEKLFF
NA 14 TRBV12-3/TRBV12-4 CASSYQGLRQPQHF
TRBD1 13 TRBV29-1 CSARTGVGYGYTF